This TCR beta chain was recovered during a study of Tregs in tolerant kidney transplant recipients. Unstimulated regulatory T cells (CD4+CD25+CD127-), CD4+CD25- non-regulatory cells, CD4 and CD8 cells were FACS-sorted from thawed PBMCs. Of note for this clone: The read ends 3 residues before the CDR3 terminus; that terminus is restored from the germline J gene.

Data came from immunoSEQ multiplex PCR; TCRdb stores just in-frame clones and leaves some out. The sample's table shows 25,000 to 35,000 clones. The CDR3 consists of 13 residues. The germline V gene has CDR1 LNHDA and CDR2 SQIVND (reference sequence). Deletions cut 7 bases from V and 4 bases from J, with 11 bases between. The sequences come from CD8+ T cells from blood, collected before the transplant. This chain joins TRBV19 and TRBJ2-1; possibly TRBD1 for D (6 bases). This receptor was taken from a human donor who received a combined kidney and bone marrow transplant. The sequenced part of the CDR3 DNA is TGTGCCAGTATGGGCAGGGGTTACAATGAG. Translation gives CASMGRGYNE. In full, the CDR3 is CASMGRGYNEQFF.